Listed below are T cell receptor beta chains from one sample, sequenced in a study of early stage breast cancer tumors. Sequencing was performed with immunoSEQ multiplex PCR; in TCRdb, only in-frame clones are kept and a portion is missing. The sample shows tens of thousands of clones, more than 65% of them seen only once. The sample comprised blood. The source of these receptors is a person in their 40s with breast cancer. Each CDR3 is given with its conserved first and last residue. Fields, in order: V gene, clone size, J gene, D gene, CDR3 protein, CDR3 DNA. A D gene is named only where the DNA matches it firmly. For some rows the clone size is stated as once, few or many, or as a class when expanded; others skip it.

V: TRBV27; size: few; J: TRBJ1-1; D: -; CDR3: CASSTLGAGGTEAFF; DNA: TGTGCCAGCAGTACTTTGGGGGCCGGGGGCACTGAAGCTTTCTTT
V: TRBV5-4; size: -; J: TRBJ2-3; D: -; CDR3: CASSPLIGGTDTQYF; DNA: TGTGCCAGCAGCCCATTAATTGGGGGCACAGATACGCAGTATTTT
V: TRBV7-9; size: -; J: TRBJ2-3; D: TRBD1; CDR3: CASSFSGGGTDTQYF; DNA: TGTGCCAGCAGCTTCTCAGGGGGAGGCACAGATACGCAGTATTTT
V: TRBV4-3; size: once; J: TRBJ2-1; D: -; CDR3: CASSRDAGPGKEQFF; DNA: TGCGCCAGCAGCCGAGACGCCGGGCCAGGTAAAGAGCAGTTCTTC
V: TRBV2; size: few; J: TRBJ1-1; D: -; CDR3: CASGSDNMNTEAFF; DNA: TGTGCCAGCGGATCCGACAATATGAACACTGAAGCTTTCTTT
V: TRBV5-1; size: -; J: TRBJ2-5; D: TRBD1; CDR3: CASSLDRGRETQYF; DNA: TGCGCCAGCAGCTTGGACAGGGGGCGGGAGACCCAGTACTTC
V: TRBV5-6; size: -; J: TRBJ1-4; D: -; CDR3: CASSPGTHNEKLFF; DNA: TGTGCCAGCAGCCCCGGGACTCACAACGAAAAACTGTTTTTT
V: TRBV5-6; size: -; J: TRBJ1-1; D: -; CDR3: CASSPLWGGKGNTEAFF; DNA: TGTGCCAGCAGCCCCCTGTGGGGGGGCAAGGGCAACACTGAAGCTTTCTTT
V: TRBV7-3; size: -; J: TRBJ2-1; D: -; CDR3: CASGSGFLDEQFF; DNA: TGTGCCAGCGGGAGCGGGTTTCTAGACGAGCAGTTCTTC
V: TRBV7-9; size: -; J: TRBJ2-3; D: -; CDR3: CASSFEPDTQYF; DNA: TGTGCCAGCAGCTTCGAACCCGATACGCAGTATTTT
V: TRBV4-3; size: -; J: TRBJ1-4; D: -; CDR3: CASSQDVKGHSGEKLFF; DNA: TGCGCCAGCAGCCAAGACGTTAAGGGACACTCGGGCGAAAAACTGTTTTTT
V: TRBV18; size: -; J: TRBJ2-5; D: TRBD2; CDR3: CASSETSGSYQETQYF; DNA: TGTGCCAGCTCAGAGACTAGCGGGAGCTACCAAGAGACCCAGTACTTC
V: TRBV6-1; size: -; J: TRBJ1-1; D: -; CDR3: CASTVRYRNTEAFF; DNA: TGTGCCAGCACGGTGCGGTATCGGAACACTGAAGCTTTCTTT
V: TRBV6-1; size: -; J: TRBJ2-1; D: -; CDR3: CASSSILYNEQFF; DNA: TGTGCCAGCAGTTCGATTCTATACAATGAGCAGTTCTTC
V: TRBV7-8; size: -; J: TRBJ2-2; D: -; CDR3: CASSLSGANTGELFF; DNA: TGTGCCAGCAGCTTATCGGGGGCGAACACCGGGGAGCTGTTTTTT